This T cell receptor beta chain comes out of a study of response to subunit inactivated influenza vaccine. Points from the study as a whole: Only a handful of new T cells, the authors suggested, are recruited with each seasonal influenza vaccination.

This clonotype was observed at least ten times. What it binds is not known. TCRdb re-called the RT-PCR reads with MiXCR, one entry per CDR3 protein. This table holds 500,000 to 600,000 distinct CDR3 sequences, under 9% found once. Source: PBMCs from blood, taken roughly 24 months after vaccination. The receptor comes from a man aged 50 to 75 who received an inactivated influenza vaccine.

CDR3 amino acids: CASSPASIRGNEQFF. In DNA, the CDR3 is TGTGCCAGCAGCCCAGCTTCGATCAGGGGCAATGAGCAGTTCTTC. The J gene is TRBJ2-1, the V gene TRBV3-1, with D possibly being TRBD1 (6 bases). CDR3 length equals 15 residues. Trimming stripped 4 bases from V and 6 bases from J, with 16 bases between. Germline V CDR1 and CDR2: LGHDT, YNNKEL (reference sequence).